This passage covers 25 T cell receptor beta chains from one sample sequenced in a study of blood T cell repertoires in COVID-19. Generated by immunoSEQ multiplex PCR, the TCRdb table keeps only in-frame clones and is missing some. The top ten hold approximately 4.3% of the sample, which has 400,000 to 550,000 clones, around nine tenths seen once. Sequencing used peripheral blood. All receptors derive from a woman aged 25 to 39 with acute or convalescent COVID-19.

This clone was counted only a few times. CDR3 sequence: CASSLGGDVPRGYTF. Here the CDR3 DNA reads TGTGCCAGCAGCTTAGGAGGTGACGTCCCCCGGGGCTACACCTTC. This chain uses TRBV7-9 with TRBJ1-2; D is ambiguous. The CDR3 sequence is 15 residues long. Germline CDR1 and CDR2: SEHNR and FQNEAQ (reference sequence). Trimming stripped 1 base from V and 8 bases from J, with 17 bases between. Together with reference TRBV7-9 and TRBJ1-2, the CDR3 gives the full variable domain: DTGVSQNPRHKITKRGQNVTFRCDPISEHNRLYWYRQTLGQGPEFLTYFQNEAQLEKSRLLSDRFSAERPKGSFSTLEIQRTEQGDSAMYLCASSLGGDVPRGYTFGSGTRLTVV.

Here the CDR3 DNA reads TGCAGTGCTAGTCAGGTTGGCACAGATACGCAGTATTTT. Its translation is CSASQVGTDTQYF. This rearrangement joins TRBV20-1 to TRBJ2-3; D is undetermined. Per the germline V gene, CDR1 is DFQATT and CDR2 is SNEGSKA (reference sequence). The V and J ends lost 3 bases and 1 base respectively, with 8 bases between them. This CDR3 region has 13 residues.

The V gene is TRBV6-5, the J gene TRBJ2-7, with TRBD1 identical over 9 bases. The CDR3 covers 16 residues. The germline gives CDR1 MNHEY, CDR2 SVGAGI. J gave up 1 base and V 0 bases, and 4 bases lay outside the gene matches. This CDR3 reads CASSYSTGGASYEQYF. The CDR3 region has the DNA TGTGCCAGCAGTTACTCTACAGGGGGCGCTTCCTACGAGCAGTACTTC.

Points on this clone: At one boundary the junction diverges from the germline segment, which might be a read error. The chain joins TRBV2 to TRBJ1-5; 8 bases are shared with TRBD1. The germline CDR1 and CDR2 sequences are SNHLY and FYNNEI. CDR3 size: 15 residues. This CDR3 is CASREGQGGNQPQHF. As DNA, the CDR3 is TGTGCCAGCAGGGAAGGACAGGGTGGCAATCAGCCCCAGCATTTT.

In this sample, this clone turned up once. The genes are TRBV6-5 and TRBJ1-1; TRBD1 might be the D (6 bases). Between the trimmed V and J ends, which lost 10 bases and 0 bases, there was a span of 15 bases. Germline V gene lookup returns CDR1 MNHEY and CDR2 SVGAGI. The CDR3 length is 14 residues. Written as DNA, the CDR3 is TGTGCCACCACTACCGGGACATTGAACACTGAAGCTTTCTTT. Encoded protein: CATTTGTLNTEAFF.

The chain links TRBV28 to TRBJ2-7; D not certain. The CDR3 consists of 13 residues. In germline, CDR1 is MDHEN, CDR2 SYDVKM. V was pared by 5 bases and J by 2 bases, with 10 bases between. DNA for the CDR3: TGTGCCAGCAGTCCGACTCTTACCTACGAGCAGTACTTC. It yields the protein CASSPTLTYEQYF.

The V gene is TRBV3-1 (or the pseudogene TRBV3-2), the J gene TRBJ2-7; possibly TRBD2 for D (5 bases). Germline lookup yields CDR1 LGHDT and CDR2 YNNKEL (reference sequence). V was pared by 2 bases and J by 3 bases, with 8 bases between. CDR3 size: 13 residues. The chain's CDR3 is CASSQLGGYEQYF. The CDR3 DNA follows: TGTGCCAGCAGCCAACTCGGAGGCTACGAGCAGTACTTC.

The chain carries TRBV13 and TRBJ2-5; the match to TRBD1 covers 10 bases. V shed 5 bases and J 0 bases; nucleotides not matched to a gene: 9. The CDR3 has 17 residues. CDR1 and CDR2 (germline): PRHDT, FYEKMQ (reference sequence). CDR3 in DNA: TGTGCCAGCAGCCCGGGGACAGGGGCGCTGGACCAAGAGACCCAGTACTTC. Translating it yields CASSPGTGALDQETQYF. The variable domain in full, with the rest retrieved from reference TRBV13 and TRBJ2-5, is AAGVIQSPRHLIKEKRETATLKCYPIPRHDTVYWYQQGPGQDPQFLISFYEKMQSDKGSIPDRFSAQQFSDYHSELNMSSLELGDSALYFCASSPGTGALDQETQYFGPGTRLLVL.

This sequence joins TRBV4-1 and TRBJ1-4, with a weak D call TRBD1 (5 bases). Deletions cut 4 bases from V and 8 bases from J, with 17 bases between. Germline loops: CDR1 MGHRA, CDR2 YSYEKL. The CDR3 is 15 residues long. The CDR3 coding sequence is TGCGCCAGCAGCCGACCACCTGGGGAGGGGGAAAAACTGTTTTTT. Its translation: CASSRPPGEGEKLFF.

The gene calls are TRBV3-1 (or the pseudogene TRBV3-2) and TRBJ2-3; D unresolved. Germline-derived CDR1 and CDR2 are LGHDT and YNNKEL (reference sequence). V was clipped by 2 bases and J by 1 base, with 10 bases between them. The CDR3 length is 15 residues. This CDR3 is CASSQKKTRTDTQYF. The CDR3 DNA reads TGTGCCAGCAGCCAAAAAAAGACACGCACAGATACGCAGTATTTT.

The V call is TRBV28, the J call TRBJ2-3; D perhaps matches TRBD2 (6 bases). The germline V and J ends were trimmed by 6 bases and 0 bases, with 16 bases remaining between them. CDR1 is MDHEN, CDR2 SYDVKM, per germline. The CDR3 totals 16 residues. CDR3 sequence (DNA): TGTGCCAGCAGCTTGGGGGAGAGCGGGAGCACAGATACGCAGTATTTT. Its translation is CASSLGESGSTDTQYF.

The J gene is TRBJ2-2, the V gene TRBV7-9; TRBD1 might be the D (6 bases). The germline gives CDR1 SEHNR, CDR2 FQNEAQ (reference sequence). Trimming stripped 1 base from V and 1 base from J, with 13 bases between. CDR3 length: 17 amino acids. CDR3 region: CASSLEARGWNTGELFF. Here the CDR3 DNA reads TGTGCCAGCAGCTTAGAAGCCAGGGGCTGGAACACCGGGGAGCTGTTTTTT.

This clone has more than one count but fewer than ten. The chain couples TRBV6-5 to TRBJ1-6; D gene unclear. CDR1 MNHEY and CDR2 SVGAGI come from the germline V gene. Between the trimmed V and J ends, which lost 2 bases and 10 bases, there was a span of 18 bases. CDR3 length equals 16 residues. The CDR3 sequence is CASSYGSRTLGSPLHF. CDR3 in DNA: TGTGCCAGCAGTTACGGGTCCCGGACTCTGGGGTCACCCCTCCACTTT.

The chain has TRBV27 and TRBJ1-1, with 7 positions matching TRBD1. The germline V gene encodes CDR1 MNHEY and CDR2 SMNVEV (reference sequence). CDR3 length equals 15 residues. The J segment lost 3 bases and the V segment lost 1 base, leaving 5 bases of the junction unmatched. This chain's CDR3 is CASSLWSGGHTEAFF. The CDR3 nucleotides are TGTGCCAGCAGTTTATGGTCAGGGGGTCACACTGAAGCTTTCTTT.

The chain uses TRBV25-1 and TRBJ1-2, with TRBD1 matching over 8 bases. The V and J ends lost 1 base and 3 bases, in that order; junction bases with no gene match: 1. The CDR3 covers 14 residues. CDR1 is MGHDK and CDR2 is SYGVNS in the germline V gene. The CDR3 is CASSESTGDYGYTF. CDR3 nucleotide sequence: TGTGCCAGCAGTGAATCGACAGGGGACTATGGCTACACCTTC.

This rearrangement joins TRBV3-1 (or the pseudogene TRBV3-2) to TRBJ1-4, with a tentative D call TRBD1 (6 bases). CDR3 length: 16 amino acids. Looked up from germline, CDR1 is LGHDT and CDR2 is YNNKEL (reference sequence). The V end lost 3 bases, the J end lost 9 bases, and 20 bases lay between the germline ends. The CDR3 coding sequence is TGTGCCAGCAGCCATTCCCGGGGGGCCGGAGGTAAAAAACTGTTTTTT. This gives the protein CASSHSRGAGGKKLFF.

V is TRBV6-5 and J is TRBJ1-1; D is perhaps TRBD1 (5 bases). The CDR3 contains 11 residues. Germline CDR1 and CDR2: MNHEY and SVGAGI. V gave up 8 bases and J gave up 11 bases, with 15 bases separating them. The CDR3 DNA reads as TGTGCCAGCGAGTCTGCAGGGATCGCTTTCTTT. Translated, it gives CASESAGIAFF.

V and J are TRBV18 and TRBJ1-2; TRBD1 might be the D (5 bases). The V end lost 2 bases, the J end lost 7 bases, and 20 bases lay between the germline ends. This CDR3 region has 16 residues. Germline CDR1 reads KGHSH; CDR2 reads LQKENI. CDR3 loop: CASSPGSQQVVRGYTF. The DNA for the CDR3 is TGTGCCAGCTCACCAGGGTCCCAACAGGTAGTCCGTGGCTACACCTTC.

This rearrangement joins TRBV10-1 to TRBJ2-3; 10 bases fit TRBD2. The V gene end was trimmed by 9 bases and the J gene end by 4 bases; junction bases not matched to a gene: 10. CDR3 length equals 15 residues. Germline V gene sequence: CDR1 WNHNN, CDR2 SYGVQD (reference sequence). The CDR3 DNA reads TGCGCCAGTGAGATCGGACTAGCGGTCCCAGATACGCAGTATTTT. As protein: CASEIGLAVPDTQYF.

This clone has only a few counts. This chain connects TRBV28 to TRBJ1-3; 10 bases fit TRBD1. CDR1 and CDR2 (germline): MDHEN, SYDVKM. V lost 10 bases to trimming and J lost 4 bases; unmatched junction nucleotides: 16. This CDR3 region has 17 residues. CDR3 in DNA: TGTGCCACGTCTTCTCCGGGGACAGGGGTACGCGGAAACACCATATATTTT. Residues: CATSSPGTGVRGNTIYF.

The CDR3 spells CASSDKQGRGDNQPQHF. The CDR3 coding sequence is TGTGCCAGCAGCGATAAACAGGGAAGAGGGGACAATCAGCCCCAGCATTTT. The chain has TRBV5-8 and TRBJ1-5; D is perhaps TRBD1 (6 bases). CDR1 is SGHTS, CDR2 YDEGEE, per germline. The CDR3 loop spans 17 amino acids. Trimming stripped 4 bases from V and 3 bases from J, with 20 bases between.

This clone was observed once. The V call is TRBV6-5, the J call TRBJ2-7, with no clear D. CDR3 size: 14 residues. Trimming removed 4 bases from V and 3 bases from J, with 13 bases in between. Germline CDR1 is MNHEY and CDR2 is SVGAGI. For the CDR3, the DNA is TGTGCCAGCAGTTCCGCCCGACACCTCTACGAGCAGTACTTC. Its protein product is CASSSARHLYEQYF.

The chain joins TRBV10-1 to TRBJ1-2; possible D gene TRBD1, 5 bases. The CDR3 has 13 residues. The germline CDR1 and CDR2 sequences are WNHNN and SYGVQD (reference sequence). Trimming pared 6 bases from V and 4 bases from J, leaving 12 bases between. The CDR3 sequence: CASSPGRGYGYTF. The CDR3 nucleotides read TGCGCCAGCAGCCCCGGGAGGGGCTATGGCTACACCTTC.

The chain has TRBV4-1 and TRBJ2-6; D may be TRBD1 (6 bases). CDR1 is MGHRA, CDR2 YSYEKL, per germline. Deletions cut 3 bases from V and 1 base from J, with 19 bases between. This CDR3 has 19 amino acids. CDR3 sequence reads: CASSHRTAKIISGANVLTF. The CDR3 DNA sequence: TGCGCCAGCAGCCACCGGACAGCAAAAATTATTTCTGGGGCCAACGTCCTGACTTTC.

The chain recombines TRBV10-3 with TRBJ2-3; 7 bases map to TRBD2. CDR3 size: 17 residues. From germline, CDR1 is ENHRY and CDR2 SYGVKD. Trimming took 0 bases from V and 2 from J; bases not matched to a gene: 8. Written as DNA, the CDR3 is TGTGCCATCAGTGAGTCAGAGGGCGGGGGTTACACAGATACGCAGTATTTT. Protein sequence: CAISESEGGGYTDTQYF.